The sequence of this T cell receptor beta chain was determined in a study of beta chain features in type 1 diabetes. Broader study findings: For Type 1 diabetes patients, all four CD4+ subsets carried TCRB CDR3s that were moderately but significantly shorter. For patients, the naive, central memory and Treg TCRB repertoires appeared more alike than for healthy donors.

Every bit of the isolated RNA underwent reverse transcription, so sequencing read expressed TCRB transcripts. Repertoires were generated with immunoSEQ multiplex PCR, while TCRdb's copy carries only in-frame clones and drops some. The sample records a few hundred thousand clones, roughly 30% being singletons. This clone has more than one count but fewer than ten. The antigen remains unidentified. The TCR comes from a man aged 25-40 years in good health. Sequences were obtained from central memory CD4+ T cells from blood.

The CDR3 coding sequence is TGTGCCAGCAGATCCGGGACCGCTACGCAGTACTTC. Residues: CASRSGTATQYF. The V call is TRBV7-8, the J call TRBJ2-7; D may be TRBD1 or TRBD2 (5 bases each). The V gene lost 6 bases and the J gene lost 9 bases, with 15 bases spanning the gap. The length of the CDR3 is 12 residues. The germline CDR1 and CDR2 sequences are SGHVS and FQNEAQ.